This note documents a single T cell receptor beta chain sequence. Its antigen is currently unknown. As the method for making TCR beta libraries, quantitative 5'-RACE with molecular barcodes was used. TCRdb passed the 5' RACE reads through MiXCR, listing each CDR3 protein once. This repertoire shows about 90,000 distinct CDR3 sequences, about 9% found once; its top ten account for under 35%. This entry comes from a study of CD8 T cells in ankylosing spondylitis. Findings of the study overall: Ankylosing spondylitis blood appeared to be characterized by a TCR beta motif of 7 to 9 highly homologous variants. Within matched ankylosing spondylitis synovial fluid, disease-linked clones were reportedly significantly enriched.

The V end was cut by 10 bases, the J end by 3 bases, with 10 bases between. The CDR3 has 12 residues. Looked up from germline, CDR1 is LNHDA and CDR2 is SQIVND (reference sequence). The V gene is TRBV19, the J gene TRBJ2-1; maybe TRBD1 (5 bases). The clonotype originates from a male donor with ankylosing spondylitis. The sequenced sample consisted of blood, either unsorted or a sorted T cell fraction (not recorded which). CDR3 coding DNA: TGTGCCACCTCGGACAACTACAATGAGCAGTTCTTC. It codes for CATSDNYNEQFF.